Listed here are 25 T cell receptor beta chains from one sample, sequenced in a study of cytomegalovirus exposure and HLA in healthy donors. Profiled with immunoSEQ multiplex PCR; TCRdb holds only in-frame clones, not every one. The table includes around 150,000 clones, around four fifths detected once. Sequencing input: PBMCs. These TCRs come from a man aged 30 to 39 in good health and CMV-seropositive.

The chain joins TRBV5-1 to TRBJ1-1; D remains ambiguous. The CDR3 consists of 13 residues. From germline, CDR1 is SGHRS and CDR2 YFSETQ. V lost 4 bases and J 1 base, leaving 8 bases between the germline ends. Here the CDR3 DNA reads TGCGCCAGCAGCCGACAAGAGAACACTGAAGCTTTCTTT. This encodes CASSRQENTEAFF.

The chain links TRBV7-2 to TRBJ1-1; no definite D call. Germline V gene lookup returns CDR1 SGHTA and CDR2 FQGNSA. V lost 5 bases, J lost 7 bases, and 17 bases lay in between. The CDR3 is 14 residues long. This chain's CDR3 is CASSQGMRGNEAFF. CDR3 coding DNA: TGTGCCAGCAGCCAAGGAATGCGGGGAAATGAAGCTTTCTTT.

The chain couples TRBV5-1 to TRBJ2-2; 7 bases are shared with TRBD1. J was trimmed by 6 bases and V by 5 bases; bases with no gene match: 7. The CDR3 covers 14 residues. CDR1 is SGHRS, CDR2 YFSETQ, per germline. The CDR3 DNA reads as TGCGCCAGCAGGGCCGGGACAGAGGCCGGGGAGCTGTTTTTT. Protein: CASRAGTEAGELFF. Filled out from reference TRBV5-1 and TRBJ2-2, the complete variable domain reads KAGVTQTPRYLIKTRGQQVTLSCSPISGHRSVSWYQQTPGQGLQFLFEYFSETQRNKGNFPGRFSGRQFSNSRSEMNVSTLELGDSALYLCASRAGTEAGELFFGEGSRLTVL.

V and J are TRBV10-3 and TRBJ1-1; the D gene is possibly TRBD1 (5 bases). The CDR3 runs 13 residues. Germline V lookup: CDR1 ENHRY, CDR2 SYGVKD. V lost 4 bases and J lost 5, with 11 bases in between. CDR3 coding DNA: TGTGCCATCAGTGGGGGGGAGGTTACTGAAGCTTTCTTT. Protein product: CAISGGEVTEAFF.

This clone has a single count. Other DNA sequences in the sample encode the same CDR3. The CDR3 sequence: CASSLRGTGNTIYF. DNA of the CDR3: TGTGCCAGCAGTTTACGGGGAACTGGAAACACCATATATTTT. The rearrangement joins TRBV27 to TRBJ1-3; D ambiguous. The CDR3 has 14 residues. Germline CDR1 reads MNHEY; CDR2 reads SMNVEV (reference sequence). Trimming cost V 2 bases and J 2 bases, with 7 bases left between them.

The rearrangement joins TRBV6-5 to TRBJ1-2, with D maybe TRBD1 (5 bases). The ends were cut back, 0 bases at V and 7 bases at J, with 12 bases in the middle. CDR1 and CDR2 (germline): MNHEY, SVGAGI. The CDR3 runs to 14 residues. This CDR3 reads CASSYSGLQGGYTF. The CDR3 DNA reads TGTGCCAGCAGTTACTCGGGCCTCCAGGGTGGCTACACCTTC.

The V call is TRBV9, the J call TRBJ1-2, with D unresolved. CDR1 and CDR2 (germline): SGDLS, YYNGEE. Trimming shortened V by 0 bases and J by 8 bases, and 8 bases separated the two germline ends. The CDR3 has 12 residues. The CDR3 sequence: CASSVAGGGYTF. The CDR3 nucleotides are TGTGCCAGCAGCGTAGCGGGAGGGGGCTACACCTTC.

As regards this clone: Other DNA sequences within the sample encode an identical CDR3. The J gene is TRBJ1-2, the V gene TRBV27; 7 bases are a match to TRBD1. Germline V lookup: CDR1 MNHEY, CDR2 SMNVEV (reference sequence). CDR3 length: 15 residues. The junction had 11 bases not matched to a gene; V was cut back by 5 bases and J by 5 bases. CDR3 region: CASSPRQGLPYGYTF. The CDR3 nucleotides are TGTGCCAGCAGTCCCCGACAGGGTTTACCATATGGCTACACCTTC.

The CDR3 sequence: CAIRPGHSYNEQFF. In DNA form, the CDR3 reads TGTGCCATCAGGCCGGGTCATTCCTACAATGAGCAGTTCTTC. The V call is TRBV10-3, the J call TRBJ2-1; no firm D call. Germline V gene lookup returns CDR1 ENHRY and CDR2 SYGVKD. V lost 6 bases and J 1 base, leaving 10 bases between the germline ends. CDR3 length: 14 amino acids.

This clone has just one count. The chain links TRBV29-1 to TRBJ2-1; TRBD2 aligns across 8 bases. After removal of 3 bases from V and 4 bases from J, the junction contained 5 bases not matched to a gene. This CDR3 is built from 14 residues. Germline values: CDR1 SQVTM, CDR2 ANQGSEA. The CDR3 loop is CSVDVLAVYNEQFF. The CDR3 DNA follows: TGCAGCGTTGATGTACTAGCGGTTTACAATGAGCAGTTCTTC.

V gene TRBV29-1 combines with J gene TRBJ1-2; no clear D gene. Trimming pared 4 bases from V and 6 bases from J, leaving 21 bases between. CDR1 is SQVTM and CDR2 is ANQGSEA in the germline V gene. CDR3 length equals 15 residues. The CDR3 loop is CSVGPRLVEENGYTF. CDR3 in DNA: TGCAGCGTTGGCCCGCGGTTGGTGGAGGAGAATGGCTACACCTTC.

This clone showed up just once. The genes are TRBV9 and TRBJ2-5; TRBD1 matches at 9 bases. The CDR3 length is 16 residues. Germline V gene lookup returns CDR1 SGDLS and CDR2 YYNGEE. V shed 0 bases and J 5 bases; nucleotides not matched to a gene: 8. The DNA of the CDR3 is TGTGCCAGCAGCGTAGTGGCAGGACAGGGGCAGGAGACCCAGTACTTC. Amino acid sequence: CASSVVAGQGQETQYF.

The chain recombines TRBV15 with TRBJ2-1, with a possible D match to TRBD2 (5 bases). Per the germline V gene, CDR1 is LNHNV and CDR2 is YYDKDF (reference sequence). The CDR3 is made up of 15 amino acids. Trimming stripped 0 bases from V and 5 bases from J, with 11 bases between. The CDR3 nucleotides read TGTGCCACCAGCAGAGATCCGGAGGCCCACAATGAGCAGTTCTTC. Amino acids: CATSRDPEAHNEQFF.

The chain employs TRBV10-2 and TRBJ1-2; D gene uncertain. The CDR3 length is 14 residues. Between the trimmed V and J ends, which lost 7 bases and 3 bases, there was a span of 15 bases. The germline V gene has CDR1 WSHSY and CDR2 SAAADI. This CDR3 reads CASKTKDWDYGYTF. The CDR3 DNA reads as TGCGCCAGCAAAACAAAGGACTGGGACTATGGCTACACCTTC.

The sample holds one count of this clone. The rearrangement uses TRBV5-4 and TRBJ2-5; D perhaps matches TRBD2 (6 bases). Per germline, CDR1 SGHNT and CDR2 YYREEE (reference sequence). Trimming cost V 6 bases and J 2 bases, with 17 bases left between them. The CDR3 extends over 15 amino acids. CDR3 amino acids: CASTRPGGAQETQYF. The CDR3 DNA reads TGTGCCAGCACCCGACCCGGGGGAGCACAAGAGACCCAGTACTTC.

The chain combines TRBV6-1 with TRBJ2-1; no definite D call. Germline V lookup: CDR1 MNHNS, CDR2 SASEGT. V was pared by 2 bases and J by 9 bases, with 5 bases between. This CDR3 is built from 11 residues. The CDR3 DNA sequence: TGTGCCAGCAGTGAACATAGTGAGCAGTTCTTC. Its translation: CASSEHSEQFF.

V and J are TRBV29-1 and TRBJ1-1; tentatively, D is TRBD1 (6 bases). The germline V and J ends were trimmed by 4 bases and 6 bases, with 18 bases remaining between them. Per the germline V gene, CDR1 is SQVTM and CDR2 is ANQGSEA. The CDR3 has 14 residues. CDR3 nucleotides: TGCAGCGTTGGCGAAGGCAGGGGAGTTCCTGAAGCTTTCTTT. Translation gives CSVGEGRGVPEAFF.

The chain couples TRBV14 to TRBJ2-3; tentatively, D is TRBD2 (6 bases). V shed 1 base and J shed 1 base, with 9 bases lying between them. Germline CDR1 reads SGHDN; CDR2 reads FVKESK. The CDR3 consists of 15 residues. The CDR3: CASSQGAGGTDTQYF. The CDR3 nucleotides read TGTGCCAGCAGCCAAGGAGCGGGCGGCACAGATACGCAGTATTTT.

The chain carries TRBV5-1 and TRBJ2-7; TRBD2 is a possible D gene (7 bases). The CDR3 spans 15 residues. CDR1 and CDR2 (germline): SGHRS, YFSETQ. V lost 5 bases and J lost 3, with 18 bases in between. The CDR3 sequence: CASRERGGGSYEQYF. The DNA of the CDR3 is TGCGCCAGCAGAGAACGCGGCGGGGGCAGCTACGAGCAGTACTTC.

The chain has TRBV29-1 and TRBJ2-2, with 9 bases lining up with TRBD2. CDR1 and CDR2 from the germline V gene are SQVTM and ANQGSEA. The J segment lost 2 bases and the V segment lost 7 bases, leaving 8 bases of the junction unmatched. The CDR3 spans 15 residues. The CDR3 spells CSAPGRGGNTGELFF. The CDR3 DNA reads as TGCAGCGCCCCAGGGCGGGGGGGCAACACCGGGGAGCTGTTTTTT.

The table lists this clone with a few counts. This sequence joins TRBV11-2 and TRBJ1-2, with D possibly being TRBD1 (6 bases). CDR3 length: 15 amino acids. Per germline, CDR1 SGHAT and CDR2 FQNNGV. Trimming removed 7 bases at V and 0 bases at J, with 15 bases between. The CDR3 sequence: CASTTTGLSNYGYTF. CDR3 sequence (DNA): TGTGCCAGCACCACGACAGGACTTTCTAACTATGGCTACACCTTC.

J is TRBJ2-3 and V is TRBV5-6; TRBD2 might be the D (5 bases). Trimming shortened V by 3 bases and J by 6 bases, and 14 bases separated the two germline ends. This CDR3 region has 14 residues. Germline-derived CDR1 and CDR2 are SGHDT and YYEEEE. The CDR3 loop reads CASSSPGVPDTQYF. CDR3 nucleotide sequence: TGTGCCAGCAGCTCCCCCGGGGTTCCCGATACGCAGTATTTT.

This clone was seen a few times. CDR3 nucleotide sequence: TGTGCCTGGATATGGGAGACTGAAGCTTTCTTT. Encoded protein: CAWIWETEAFF. This chain links TRBV30 with TRBJ1-1; unclear D gene. CDR1 and CDR2 from the germline V gene are GTSNPN and SVGIG (reference sequence). This CDR3 comprises 11 residues. V shed 4 bases and J shed 5 bases, with 8 bases lying between them.

This clone was counted a single time. The chain has TRBV19 and TRBJ1-1, with TRBD1 matching over 9 bases. Germline CDR1 is LNHDA and CDR2 is SQIVND (reference sequence). The CDR3 loop spans 23 amino acids. Trimming cost V 4 bases and J 0 bases; bases outside gene matches: 27. CDR3 coding DNA: TGTGCCAGTAGTACAACCGCCTGGACAGGGGAGGGCCCCGCAATCCGCATGAACACTGAAGCTTTCTTT. Translated, it gives CASSTTAWTGEGPAIRMNTEAFF.

The rearrangement uses TRBV10-3 and TRBJ2-3; 8 bases line up with TRBD2. The CDR3 contains 15 residues. Germline CDR1 is ENHRY and CDR2 is SYGVKD. J gave up 1 base and V 2 bases, and 2 bases lay outside the gene matches. CDR3 residues: CAISERGGGTDTQYF. CDR3 DNA sequence: TGTGCCATCAGTGAGCGGGGGGGAGGCACAGATACGCAGTATTTT.